The text below deals with one T cell receptor (beta chain). This record belongs to a study of cytomegalovirus exposure and HLA in healthy donors. Trimming removed 2 bases from V and 8 bases from J, with 16 bases in between. The CDR3 extends over 16 amino acids. CDR1 MNHEY and CDR2 SVGAGI come from the germline V gene. The table came from immunoSEQ multiplex PCR; TCRdb's copy has only in-frame clones and leaves some out. The sample contains roughly 47,000 clones, roughly 93% of which appear only once. Input material: PBMCs. The TCR comes from a woman aged 18-29 years in good health and CMV-seronegative. V usage is TRBV6-5 and J usage is TRBJ1-6; D gene unclear. CDR3 sequence (DNA): TGTGCCAGCAGTTACGGGCATAAAGGCCTTTATTCACCCCTCCACTTT. It encodes CASSYGHKGLYSPLHF.